Sequencing of this T cell receptor beta chain was carried out in a study of identical twins. TCRdb re-analysed the 5' RACE reads in MiXCR, keeping a single row per CDR3 protein. The repertoire consists of about 920,000 distinct CDR3 sequences, with roughly an eighth occurring once and the leading ten covering around 1.6%. This clonotype has just a few counts. Its target is unknown. Each donor was a healthy Caucasian. General study points: Diverse VJ usage suggested most zero-insertion clonotypes were not invariant T cells. The study found excess low generation probability among twin-shared out-of-frame alpha sequences. Fewer insertions marked abundant cord blood beta clonotypes; young adult naive trended weakly, memory not at all.

These same data were also listed under a study on yellow fever vaccine responses in identical twins.

This receptor was obtained from a woman aged 18-35 years in good health. Sequencing input: PBMCs.

Written as DNA, the CDR3 is TGTGCCAGCAGCCAAAAAGGGACTAGCGGGAGAACCGCGGGAGTACAAGAGACCCAGTACTTC. Translating gives CASSQKGTSGRTAGVQETQYF. The chain uses TRBV4-2 and TRBJ2-5; TRBD2 aligns across 14 bases. Germline values: CDR1 LGHNA, CDR2 YNFKEQ. The CDR3 length is 21 residues. The ends lost 2 bases at V and 2 bases at J; junction bases unmatched: 16.